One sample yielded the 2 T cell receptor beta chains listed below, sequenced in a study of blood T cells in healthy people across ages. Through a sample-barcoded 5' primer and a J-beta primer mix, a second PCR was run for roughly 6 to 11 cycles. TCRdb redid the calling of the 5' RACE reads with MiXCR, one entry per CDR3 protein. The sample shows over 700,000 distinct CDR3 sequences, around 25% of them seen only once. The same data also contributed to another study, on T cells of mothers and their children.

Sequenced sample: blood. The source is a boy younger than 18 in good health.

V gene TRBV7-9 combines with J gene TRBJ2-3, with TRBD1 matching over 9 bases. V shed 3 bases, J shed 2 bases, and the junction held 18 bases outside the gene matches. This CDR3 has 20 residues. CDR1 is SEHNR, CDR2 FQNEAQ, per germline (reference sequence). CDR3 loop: CASSFKGPGQGYEDTDTQYF. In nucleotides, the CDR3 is TGTGCCAGCAGCTTCAAGGGGCCGGGACAGGGTTATGAGGACACAGATACGCAGTATTTT.

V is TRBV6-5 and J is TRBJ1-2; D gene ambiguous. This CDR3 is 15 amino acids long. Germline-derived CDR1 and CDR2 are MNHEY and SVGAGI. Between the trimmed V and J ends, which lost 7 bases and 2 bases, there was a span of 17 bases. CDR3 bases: TGTGCCAGCACTACCAAGGGAAGGAGCAACTATGGCTACACCTTC. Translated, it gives CASTTKGRSNYGYTF.